Reported below is one T cell receptor beta chain. The antigen remains unidentified. This specimen belongs to a study of cytomegalovirus exposure and HLA in healthy donors. Study conclusions and caveats: For presence/absence analyses, sequencing depth was assumed to be roughly uniform across donors. In vitro, three CMV-associated chains proved specific for CMV antigens.

Primers included in the PCR were 60 Vbeta and 13 Jbeta primers. TCRdb keeps only in-frame clones here, not all; method: immunoSEQ multiplex PCR. The sample contains about 160,000 clones, roughly three quarters of which appear only once. CDR1 is MDHEN, CDR2 SYDVKM, per germline. Trimming took off 2 bases at V and 0 bases at J, with 10 bases between the two ends. This CDR3 contains 15 residues. The rearrangement links TRBV28 to TRBJ1-1, with D hard to call. This clonotype was sampled from a man aged 35-49 years in good health and CMV-seropositive. What was sequenced was PBMCs. The CDR3 sequence is CASSLPQSMNTEAFF. For the CDR3, the DNA is TGTGCCAGCAGTTTACCCCAGTCGATGAACACTGAAGCTTTCTTT.